This TCR beta chain was sequenced for a study of T cell responses to AZD1222 COVID-19 vaccine. General study results and limits: Only after the peak T cell response were repertoires sampled. Across spike, vaccine-associated CD4 TCRs were found, dominant at 160-218 and 743-854. Per reports, nearly half of all spike-specific TCRs target regions that are unmutated in variants. Two AZD1222 administrations were followed by greater Spike-specific TCR breadth and depth.

The V end was cut by 6 bases, the J end by 0 bases, with 9 bases between. This CDR3 comprises 14 residues. The V gene's germline CDR1 is SNHLY and CDR2 FYNNEI. Notes on this clone: Its antigen is as yet unknown.

Sequencing was performed with immunoSEQ multiplex PCR; in TCRdb, only in-frame clones are kept and a portion is missing. The sample carries 100,000 to 150,000 clones, around 90% recorded once. The gene calls are TRBV2 and TRBJ1-5; no definite D call. The sequence was collected from an adult who received the AZD1222 COVID-19 vaccine. The sequences come from peripheral blood, collected 28 days after the second AZD1222 dose. Here the CDR3 reads CASRQSYSNQPQHF. CDR3 coding DNA: TGTGCCAGCAGACAGAGTTATAGCAATCAGCCCCAGCATTTT. Combining the CDR3 with reference TRBV2 and TRBJ1-5 gives the whole variable domain EPEVTQTPSHQVTQMGQEVILRCVPISNHLYFYWYRQILGQKVEFLVSFYNNEISEKSEIFDDQFSVERPDGSNFTLKIRSTKLEDSAMYFCASRQSYSNQPQHFGDGTRLSIL.